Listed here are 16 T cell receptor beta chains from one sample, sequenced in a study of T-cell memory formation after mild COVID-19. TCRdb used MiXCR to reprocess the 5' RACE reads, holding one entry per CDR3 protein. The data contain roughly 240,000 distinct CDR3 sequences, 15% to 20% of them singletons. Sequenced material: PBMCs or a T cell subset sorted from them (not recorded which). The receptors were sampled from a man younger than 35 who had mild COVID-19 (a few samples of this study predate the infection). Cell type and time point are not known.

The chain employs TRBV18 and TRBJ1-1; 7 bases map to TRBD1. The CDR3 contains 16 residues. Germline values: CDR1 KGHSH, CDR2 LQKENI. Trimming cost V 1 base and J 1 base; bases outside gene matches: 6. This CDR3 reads CASSPLSTGTNTEAFF. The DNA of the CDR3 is TGTGCCAGCTCACCACTATCGACAGGGACGAACACTGAAGCTTTCTTT.

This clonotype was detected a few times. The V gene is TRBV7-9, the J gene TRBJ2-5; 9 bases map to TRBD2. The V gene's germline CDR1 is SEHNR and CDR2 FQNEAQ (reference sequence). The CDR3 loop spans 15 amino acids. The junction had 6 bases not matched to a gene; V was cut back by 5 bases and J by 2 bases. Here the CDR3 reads CASSGSGGEQETQYF. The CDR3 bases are TGTGCCAGCAGCGGTAGCGGGGGCGAACAAGAGACCCAGTACTTC. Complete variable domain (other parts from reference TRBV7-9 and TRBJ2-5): DTGVSQNPRHKITKRGQNVTFRCDPISEHNRLYWYRQTLGQGPEFLTYFQNEAQLEKSRLLSDRFSAERPKGSFSTLEIQRTEQGDSAMYLCASSGSGGEQETQYFGPGTRLLVL.

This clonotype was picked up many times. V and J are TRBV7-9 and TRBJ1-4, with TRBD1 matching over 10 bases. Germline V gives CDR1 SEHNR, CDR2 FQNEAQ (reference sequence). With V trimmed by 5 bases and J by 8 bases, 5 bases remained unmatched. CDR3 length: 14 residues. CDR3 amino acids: CASSVGQGGEKLFF. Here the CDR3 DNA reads TGTGCCAGCAGCGTCGGACAGGGGGGCGAAAAACTGTTTTTT.

The chain's CDR3 is CASSWDNSNEQFF. The DNA of the CDR3 is TGTGCCAGCAGTTGGGACAATTCCAATGAGCAGTTCTTC. The chain carries TRBV6-5 and TRBJ2-1; D perhaps matches TRBD1 (6 bases). The V and J ends lost 4 bases and 6 bases respectively, with 10 bases between them. The CDR3 is 13 residues long. CDR1 is MNHEY and CDR2 is SVGAGI in the germline V gene.

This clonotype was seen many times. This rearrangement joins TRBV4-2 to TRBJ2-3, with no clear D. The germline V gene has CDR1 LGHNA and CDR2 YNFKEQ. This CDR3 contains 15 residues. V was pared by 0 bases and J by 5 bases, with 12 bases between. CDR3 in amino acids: CASSQDPTHGDTQYF. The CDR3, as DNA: TGTGCCAGCAGCCAAGATCCAACCCACGGAGATACGCAGTATTTT.

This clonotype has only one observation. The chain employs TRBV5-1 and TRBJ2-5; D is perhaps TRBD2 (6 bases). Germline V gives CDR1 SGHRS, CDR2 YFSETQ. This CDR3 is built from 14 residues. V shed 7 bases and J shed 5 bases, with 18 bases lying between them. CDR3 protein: CASALGGMRETQYF. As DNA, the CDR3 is TGCGCCAGCGCCCTTGGGGGGATGAGGGAGACCCAGTACTTC.

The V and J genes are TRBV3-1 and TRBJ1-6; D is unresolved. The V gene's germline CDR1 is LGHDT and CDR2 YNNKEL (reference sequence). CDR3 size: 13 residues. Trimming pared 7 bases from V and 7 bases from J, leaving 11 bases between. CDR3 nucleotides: TGTGCCAGCAACGGAGGGCTAAATTCACCCCTCCACTTT. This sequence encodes CASNGGLNSPLHF.

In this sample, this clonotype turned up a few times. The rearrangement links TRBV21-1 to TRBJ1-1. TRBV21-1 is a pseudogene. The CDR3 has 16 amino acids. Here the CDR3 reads CASSKGYVNTNTEAFF. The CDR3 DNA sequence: TGTGCCAGCAGCAAAGGATATGTGAACACGAACACTGAAGCTTTCTTT.

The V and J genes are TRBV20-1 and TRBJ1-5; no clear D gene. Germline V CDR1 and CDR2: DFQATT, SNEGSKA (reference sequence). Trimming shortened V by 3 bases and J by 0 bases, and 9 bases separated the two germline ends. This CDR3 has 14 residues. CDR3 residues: CSASSYYSNQPQHF. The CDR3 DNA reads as TGCAGTGCTAGTAGTTATTATAGCAATCAGCCCCAGCATTTT.

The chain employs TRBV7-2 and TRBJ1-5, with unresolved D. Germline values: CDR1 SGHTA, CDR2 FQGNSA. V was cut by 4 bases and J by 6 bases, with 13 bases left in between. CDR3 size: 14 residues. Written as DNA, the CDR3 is TGTGCCAGCAGCTCGGGAAGGGCCCCTCAGCCCCAGCATTTT. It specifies CASSSGRAPQPQHF.

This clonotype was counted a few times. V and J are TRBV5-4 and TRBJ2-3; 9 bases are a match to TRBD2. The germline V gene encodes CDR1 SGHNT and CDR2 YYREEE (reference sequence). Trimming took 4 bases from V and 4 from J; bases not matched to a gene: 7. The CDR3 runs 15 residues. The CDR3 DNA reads TGTGCCAGCAGCGGGGGAGCGGGGGGTGCAGATACGCAGTATTTT. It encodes CASSGGAGGADTQYF.

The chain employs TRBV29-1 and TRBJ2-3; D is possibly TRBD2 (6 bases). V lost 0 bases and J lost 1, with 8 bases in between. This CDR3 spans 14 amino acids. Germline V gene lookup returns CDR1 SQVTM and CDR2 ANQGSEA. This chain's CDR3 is CSVEDGGGTDTQYF. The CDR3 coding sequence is TGCAGCGTTGAAGATGGAGGGGGCACAGATACGCAGTATTTT.

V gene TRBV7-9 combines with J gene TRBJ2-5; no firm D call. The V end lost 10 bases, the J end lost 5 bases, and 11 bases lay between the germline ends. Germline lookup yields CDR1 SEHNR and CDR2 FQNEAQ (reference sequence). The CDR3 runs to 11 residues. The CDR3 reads CATRFVETQYF. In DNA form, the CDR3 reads TGTGCCACAAGGTTCGTGGAGACCCAGTACTTC.

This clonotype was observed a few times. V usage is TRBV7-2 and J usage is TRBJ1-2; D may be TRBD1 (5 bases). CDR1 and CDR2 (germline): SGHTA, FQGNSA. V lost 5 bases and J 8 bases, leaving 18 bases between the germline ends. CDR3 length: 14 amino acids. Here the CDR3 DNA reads TGTGCCAGCAGCCCTCCGGTTCCCCCAGGGGGCTACACCTTC. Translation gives CASSPPVPPGGYTF. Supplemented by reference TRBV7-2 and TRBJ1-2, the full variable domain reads GAGVSQSPSNKVTEKGKDVELRCDPISGHTALYWYRQSLGQGLEFLIYFQGNSAPDKSGLPSDRFSAERTGGSVSTLTIQRTQQEDSAVYLCASSPPVPPGGYTFGSGTRLTVV.

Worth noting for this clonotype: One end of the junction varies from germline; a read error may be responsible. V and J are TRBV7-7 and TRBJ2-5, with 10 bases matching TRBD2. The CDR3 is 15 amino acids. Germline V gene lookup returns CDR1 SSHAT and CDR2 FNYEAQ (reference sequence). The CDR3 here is CASSWTSGYQETQYF. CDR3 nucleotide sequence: TGTGCTAGCAGTTGGACTAGCGGTTACCAAGAGACCCAGTACTTC.

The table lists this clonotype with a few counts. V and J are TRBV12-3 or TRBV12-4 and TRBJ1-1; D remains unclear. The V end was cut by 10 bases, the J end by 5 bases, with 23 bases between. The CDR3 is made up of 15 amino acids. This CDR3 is CATCFGDATRTEAFF. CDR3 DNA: TGTGCCACCTGTTTCGGGGATGCGACACGGACTGAAGCTTTCTTT.